Below are 11 T cell receptor beta chains sequenced from a single sample in a study of memory CD4+ T cells and cytomegalovirus serostatus. Single viable CD3+CD4+CD8-CD45RO+ cells were sorted as the memory CD4+ T cells. Profiling relied on immunoSEQ multiplex PCR, and the TCRdb table lists in-frame clones only, not all of them. The table lists under 55,000 clones, about four fifths of them singletons, with roughly 2% in the top ten. The material sequenced was memory CD4+ T cells from blood. These receptors originate from an adult in good health and CMV-seropositive.

This clone was counted a few times. This sequence joins TRBV7-8 and TRBJ2-5; 8 positions agree with TRBD1. Germline trimming cut 5 bases from V and 1 base from J; bases unmatched to any gene: 12. This CDR3 comprises 17 residues. Germline-derived CDR1 and CDR2 are SGHVS and FQNEAQ. The CDR3 nucleotides are TGTGCCAGCAGCCCAGCGACAGGGGTCGTGTTCCAAGAGACCCAGTACTTC. Protein product: CASSPATGVVFQETQYF.

J is TRBJ1-1 and V is TRBV7-2; D possibly corresponds to TRBD1 (6 bases). Germline values: CDR1 SGHTA, CDR2 FQGNSA. The V gene lost 3 bases and the J gene lost 1 base, with 9 bases spanning the gap. The CDR3 loop spans 14 amino acids. The CDR3 sequence: CASSLTDRNTEAFF. Here the CDR3 DNA reads TGTGCCAGCAGCTTGACGGACAGGAACACTGAAGCTTTCTTT. Drawing the rest from reference TRBV7-2 and TRBJ1-1, the complete variable domain is GAGVSQSPSNKVTEKGKDVELRCDPISGHTALYWYRQSLGQGLEFLIYFQGNSAPDKSGLPSDRFSAERTGGSVSTLTIQRTQQEDSAVYLCASSLTDRNTEAFFGQGTRLTVV.

The chain is built from TRBV25-1 and TRBJ2-1; D ambiguous. Trimming took 4 bases from V and 0 from J, leaving 10 bases between them. There are 15 residues in the CDR3. Germline V gives CDR1 MGHDK, CDR2 SYGVNS. CDR3 region: CASSGQPSSYNEQFF. CDR3 nucleotide sequence: TGTGCCAGCAGTGGGCAGCCAAGCTCCTACAATGAGCAGTTCTTC. Based on the CDR3 plus reference TRBV25-1 and TRBJ2-1, the full variable domain is EADIYQTPRYLVIGTGKKITLECSQTMGHDKMYWYQQDPGMELHLIHYSYGVNSTEKGDLSSESTVSRIRTEHFPLTLESARPSHTSQYLCASSGQPSSYNEQFFGPGTRLTVL.

This chain uses TRBV19 with TRBJ1-2; 9 nucleotides match TRBD1. There are 15 residues in the CDR3. With 10 bases clipped from V and 8 bases from J, the junction kept 17 bases outside the gene matches. Looked up from germline, CDR1 is LNHDA and CDR2 is SQIVND (reference sequence). For the CDR3, the DNA is TGTGCCACCGCGGGACAGGGCGGACATACAACGGGCTACACCTTC. Translation gives CATAGQGGHTTGYTF. Combining the CDR3 with reference TRBV19 and TRBJ1-2 gives the whole variable domain DGGITQSPKYLFRKEGQNVTLSCEQNLNHDAMYWYRQDPGQGLRLIYYSQIVNDFQKGDIAEGYSVSREKKESFPLTVTSAQKNPTAFYLCATAGQGGHTTGYTFGSGTRLTVV.

The chain uses TRBV4-2 and TRBJ2-1; the D is unclear. V was shortened by 4 bases and J by 4 bases, with 14 bases between the two germline ends. The CDR3 covers 15 residues. Germline values: CDR1 LGHNA, CDR2 YNFKEQ. CDR3 loop: CASSPTYQVYNEQFF. The CDR3 coding sequence is TGTGCCAGCAGCCCCACGTACCAGGTTTACAATGAGCAGTTCTTC.

This clone has a handful of counts. The chain is built from TRBV23-1 and TRBJ2-1, with 10 bases aligning to TRBD2. TRBV23-1 is an ORF, and what it does is uncertain. V shed 0 bases and J 5 bases; nucleotides not matched to a gene: 10. The CDR3 runs 18 residues. The CDR3 coding sequence is TGCGCCAGCAGTCAATCCGGGACTGCACTAGCGGGGCACAATGAGCAGTTCTTC. The encoded protein is CASSQSGTALAGHNEQFF.

The chain uses TRBV7-9 and TRBJ1-5; D might be TRBD1 (5 bases). Germline assignment: CDR1 SEHNR and CDR2 FQNEAQ (reference sequence). This CDR3 is built from 14 residues. V dropped 5 bases and J dropped 5 bases, with 13 bases sitting between them. The CDR3 region has the DNA TGTGCCAGCAGCCAAGAAGGGACCTATCAGCCCCAGCATTTT. It encodes CASSQEGTYQPQHF.

V gene TRBV5-4 combines with J gene TRBJ2-3, with TRBD2 matching 12 bases. The germline CDR1 and CDR2 sequences are SGHNT and YYREEE (reference sequence). There are 15 residues in the CDR3. Trimming took 5 bases from V and 6 from J; bases not matched to a gene: 7. CDR3 sequence (DNA): TGTGCCAGCAGTCCGACTAGCGGGAGCCGGGATACGCAGTATTTT. It translates to CASSPTSGSRDTQYF.

This clone was counted a single time. This chain uses TRBV7-3 with TRBJ2-5; 7 bases map to TRBD1. The CDR3 spans 13 residues. V was pared by 5 bases and J by 5 bases, with 5 bases of the junction left unmatched. CDR1 is SGHTA, CDR2 FQGTGA, per germline. This CDR3 is CASSDRASETQYF. The CDR3 DNA follows: TGTGCCAGCAGCGACAGGGCCTCGGAGACCCAGTACTTC. The variable domain in full, completed from reference TRBV7-3 and TRBJ2-5, reads GAGVSQTPSNKVTEKGKYVELRCDPISGHTALYWYRQSLGQGPEFLIYFQGTGAADDSGLPNDRFFAVRPEGSVSTLKIQRTERGDSAVYLCASSDRASETQYFGPGTRLLVL.

The chain carries TRBV4-2 and TRBJ2-1, with TRBD2 as a possible D gene (6 bases). The germline V gene has CDR1 LGHNA and CDR2 YNFKEQ. The CDR3 sequence is 17 residues long. The V end lost 5 bases, the J end lost 2 bases, and 19 bases lay between the germline ends. The CDR3 spells CASSSGGRRVTYNEQFF. As DNA, the CDR3 is TGTGCCAGCAGCTCCGGGGGTCGCAGGGTCACCTACAATGAGCAGTTCTTC.

V is TRBV28 and J is TRBJ2-7; possibly TRBD1 for D (6 bases). This CDR3 spans 15 amino acids. Trimming cost V 6 bases and J 2 bases, with 17 bases left between them. Germline V lookup: CDR1 MDHEN, CDR2 SYDVKM. This chain's CDR3 is CASSSGQHGAYEQYF. The DNA of the CDR3 is TGTGCCAGCAGCTCTGGACAGCACGGGGCCTACGAGCAGTACTTC.